Listed below are T cell receptor beta chains from one sample, sequenced in a study of T-cell reconstitution after alpha-beta-depleted transplantation in children. TCRdb reanalysed the PCR reads using MiXCR and keeps one entry per CDR3 protein. The table has 100,000 or so distinct CDR3 sequences, roughly 15% seen once; the top ten hold about 19%. Sample: PBMCs, mostly from graft donor cells, taken 180 days after TCRalphabeta/CD19-depleted stem cell transplant. All receptors come from a male patient aged 2-15 years who had a stem cell transplant for acute lymphoblastic leukemia, so the T cells may come from the graft donor. The CDR3 runs from the conserved cysteine through the conserved F or W. D genes are given only for firm matches. Clone size appears in some rows only: once, few, many, or a class for an expanded clone.

-	-	TRBV7-9	TRBJ2-7	TGTGCCAGCAGCTTAGGGGGCCAGGGGGAGGCCTACGAGCAGTACTTC	CASSLGGQGEAYEQYF
-	-	TRBV12-3/TRBV12-4	TRBJ1-1	TGTGCCAGCAGTTTAAAGGGGGGGGCGACTGAAGCTTTCTTT	CASSLKGGATEAFF
few	-	TRBV7-9	TRBJ1-3	TGTGCCAGCAGCCCTACCCCCGATCGGGGAGGAAACACCATATATTTT	CASSPTPDRGGNTIYF
many	TRBD2	TRBV7-2	TRBJ2-1	TGTGCCAGCAGCAGGGGACTAGCGGGGGTCAATGAGCAGTTCTTC	CASSRGLAGVNEQFF
few	TRBD1	TRBV6-1	TRBJ1-1	TGTGCCAGCAGCACTACAGGGGCGAACACTGAAGCTTTCTTT	CASSTTGANTEAFF
-	-	TRBV7-2	TRBJ1-1	TGTGCCAGCAGCTGGATAACGGCCGGGGACACTGAAGCTTTCTTT	CASSWITAGDTEAFF
-	-	TRBV10-3	TRBJ1-5	TGTGCCATCAGTGAGTTCGGGGCGGGGAGCAATCAGCCCCAGCATTTT	CAISEFGAGSNQPQHF
many	TRBD2	TRBV4-3	TRBJ2-1	TGCGCCAGCAGCCAAGTCTGGGGTCGTGCTAGCGGGGTGGAGGAGCAGTTCTTC	CASSQVWGRASGVEEQFF
few	-	TRBV7-2	TRBJ2-5	TGTGCCAGCAGCTTGGGCGACAGGGAGGCAGAGACCCAGTACTTC	CASSLGDREAETQYF
many	-	TRBV7-9	TRBJ1-2	TGTGCCAGCAGCTTATCGGCAGGGGCTAACTATGGCTACACCTTC	CASSLSAGANYGYTF
few	TRBD2	TRBV20-1	TRBJ2-4	TGCAGTGCTCCTCAATTAGCGGGGGGGCCTGCCAAAAACATTCAGTACTTC	CSAPQLAGGPAKNIQYF
few	-	TRBV20-1	TRBJ2-7	TGCAGTGCTAGACAGAGCTCCTACGAGCAGTACTTC	CSARQSSYEQYF
-	TRBD1	TRBV27	TRBJ2-1	TGTGCCAGCAGTTTGAGGGACAGCTCCTACAATGAGCAGTTCTTC	CASSLRDSSYNEQFF
few	-	TRBV27	TRBJ1-1	TGTGCCAGCAGTACCGGGAGTGAAGCTTTCTTT	CASSTGSEAFF
many	-	TRBV7-9	TRBJ2-7	TGTGCCAGCAGCTCCACTTGGGAGCAGTACTTC	CASSSTWEQYF
many	-	TRBV7-2	TRBJ2-3	TGTGCCAGCAGCTCAGACCGAGATACGCAGTATTTT	CASSSDRDTQYF
-	-	TRBV5-1	TRBJ1-1	TGCGCCAGCAGCCCCTGGTCGGTCGGGGGGCGCATGAACACTGAAGCTTTCTTT	CASSPWSVGGRMNTEAFF
few	TRBD1	TRBV5-8	TRBJ1-5	TGTGCCAGCAGCCGTACAGGGGGCAGGCACGGTCAGCCCCAGCATTTT	CASSRTGGRHGQPQHF
many	-	TRBV29-1	TRBJ1-3	TGCAGCGTTGGGCCAACCTCTCCCGGAAACACCATATATTTT	CSVGPTSPGNTIYF
-	TRBD1	TRBV5-1	TRBJ2-6	TGCGCCAGCAGCCCTAGGACAGGGTCCAACCTCTCTGGGGCCAACGTCCTGACTTTC	CASSPRTGSNLSGANVLTF
-	TRBD2	TRBV27	TRBJ2-3	TGTGCCAGCATAGGCCGACTAGCGGACCCAGATACGCAGTATTTT	CASIGRLADPDTQYF
few	TRBD1	TRBV10-2	TRBJ1-1	TGCGCCAGCAGGGACAGGGGGCTCACTGAAGCTTTCTTT	CASRDRGLTEAFF
-	TRBD1	TRBV19	TRBJ1-2	TGTGCCAGTAGTATGACAGGGACCTATGGCTACACCTTC	CASSMTGTYGYTF
-	TRBD2	TRBV5-1	TRBJ2-2	TGCGCCAGCAGCTTGAACCAGGGAGGGACCGGGGAGCTGTTTTTT	CASSLNQGGTGELFF
many	-	TRBV12-3/TRBV12-4	TRBJ1-2	TGTGCCAGCAGTTTAAGGGACACCGGCTATGGCTACACCTTC	CASSLRDTGYGYTF